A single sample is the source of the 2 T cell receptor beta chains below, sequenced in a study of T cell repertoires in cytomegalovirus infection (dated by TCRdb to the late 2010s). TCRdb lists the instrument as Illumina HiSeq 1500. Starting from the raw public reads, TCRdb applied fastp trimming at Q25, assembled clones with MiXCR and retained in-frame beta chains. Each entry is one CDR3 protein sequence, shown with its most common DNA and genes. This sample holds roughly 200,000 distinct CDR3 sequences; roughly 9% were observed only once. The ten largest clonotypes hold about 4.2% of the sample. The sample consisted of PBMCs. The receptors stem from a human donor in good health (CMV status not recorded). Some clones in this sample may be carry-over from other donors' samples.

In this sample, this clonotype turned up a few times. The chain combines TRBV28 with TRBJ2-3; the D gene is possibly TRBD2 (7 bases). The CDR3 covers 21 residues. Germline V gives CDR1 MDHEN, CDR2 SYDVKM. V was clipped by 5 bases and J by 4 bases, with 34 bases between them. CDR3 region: CASSLRSRGREGGGPPDTQYF. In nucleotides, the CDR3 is TGTGCCAGCAGTCTTAGAAGTAGAGGCCGTGAAGGGGGAGGGCCCCCAGATACGCAGTATTTT.

Here the CDR3 DNA reads TGTGCCAGCAGTTACTCCAGGGGGTTGGCAGATACGCAGTATTTT. Translation gives CASSYSRGLADTQYF. The chain uses TRBV6-2 or TRBV6-3 and TRBJ2-3, with 7 bases lining up with TRBD1. The V gene end was trimmed by 0 bases and the J gene end by 4 bases; junction bases not matched to a gene: 4. CDR1 is MNHEY and CDR2 is SVGEGT in the germline V gene. The CDR3 runs to 15 residues.